The subject of this entry is one T cell receptor (beta chain). Its antigen is not known. The sample belongs to a study of T cell responses to AZD1222 COVID-19 vaccine. Here immunoSEQ multiplex PCR was the method, and the copy in TCRdb shows in-frame clones only, minus some. The sample carries some 81,000 clones, about 86% recorded once. There are 12 residues in the CDR3. Looked up from germline, CDR1 is LGHDT and CDR2 is YNNKEL (reference sequence). The ends were cut back, 6 bases at V and 7 bases at J, with 10 bases in the middle. Findings of the study overall: Most donors were white British, females outnumbered males, and clonal diversity was possibly underestimated.

Specimen: peripheral blood, collected 28 days after the second AZD1222 dose. The receptor was isolated from an adult who received the AZD1222 COVID-19 vaccine. The V call is TRBV3-1 (or the pseudogene TRBV3-2), the J call TRBJ2-1; D gene unclear. The CDR3 nucleotides are TGTGCCAGCAGTCCTGGGTGGAATGAGCAGTTCTTC. Residues: CASSPGWNEQFF.